Listed here are 27 T cell receptor beta chains from one sample, sequenced in a study of technical replicates of blood from a handful of donors. The table came from immunoSEQ multiplex PCR; TCRdb's copy has only in-frame clones and leaves some out. This sample has 65,000 to 95,000 clones, with about nine tenths found just once. The specimen was T cells isolated from PBMCs. These TCRs come from a human donor in good health.

For the CDR3, the DNA is TGTGCCAGCAGTTTAGTCGGGGAGCAGTACTTC. Protein product: CASSLVGEQYF. V gene TRBV28 combines with J gene TRBJ2-7, with D uncertain. The CDR3 sequence is 11 residues long. V lost 2 bases, J lost 7 bases, and 6 bases lay in between. Germline V gives CDR1 MDHEN, CDR2 SYDVKM.

CDR3 region: CASSSYRGPYEQYF. The CDR3 DNA sequence: TGCGCCAGCAGCTCATACAGGGGGCCCTACGAGCAGTACTTC. The rearrangement links TRBV4-1 to TRBJ2-7; 9 bases are shared with TRBD1. Germline V gene data show CDR1 as MGHRA and CDR2 as YSYEKL. The CDR3 is 14 residues long. Unmatched junction bases numbered 4, after V lost 5 bases and J lost 2 bases.

The rearrangement links TRBV4-1 to TRBJ2-7; D is possibly TRBD2 (5 bases). Trimming stripped 1 base from V and 3 bases from J, with 19 bases between. This CDR3 contains 17 residues. The germline CDR1 and CDR2 sequences are MGHRA and YSYEKL. The CDR3 region has the DNA TGCGCCAGCAGCCAAGTCGGAGCGGCCGGACTGGACTACGAGCAGTACTTC. Translated: CASSQVGAAGLDYEQYF.

V is TRBV5-1 and J is TRBJ1-4; 7 nucleotides match TRBD1. Germline CDR1 reads SGHRS; CDR2 reads YFSETQ. The CDR3 is 17 residues long. Trimming removed 4 bases from V and 0 bases from J; junction bases left unmatched: 9. The DNA for the CDR3 is TGCGCCAGCAGCCTTACAGGGGTCCCTACAACTAATGAAAAACTGTTTTTT. This translates into CASSLTGVPTTNEKLFF. The full variable domain, its missing parts supplied by reference TRBV5-1 and TRBJ1-4, is KAGVTQTPRYLIKTRGQQVTLSCSPISGHRSVSWYQQTPGQGLQFLFEYFSETQRNKGNFPGRFSGRQFSNSRSEMNVSTLELGDSALYLCASSLTGVPTTNEKLFFGSGTQLSVL.

The chain carries TRBV19 and TRBJ2-7, with D possibly TRBD2 on 5 matching bases. The CDR3 has 14 amino acids. V was shortened by 9 bases and J by 6 bases, with 21 bases between the two germline ends. The germline gives CDR1 LNHDA, CDR2 SQIVND (reference sequence). CDR3 DNA sequence: TGTGCCAGCCAAGGAGGCGGCCTAACTGGCGAGCAGTACTTC. It codes for CASQGGGLTGEQYF.

The chain links TRBV27 to TRBJ2-2, with a tentative D call TRBD2 (7 bases). This CDR3 spans 14 amino acids. The V end lost 9 bases, the J end lost 2 bases, and 13 bases lay between the germline ends. CDR1 is MNHEY, CDR2 SMNVEV, per germline (reference sequence). CDR3 region: CARGWGGNTGELFF. CDR3 nucleotide sequence: TGTGCCAGGGGGTGGGGGGGCAACACCGGGGAGCTGTTTTTT.

In its sample, this clone was seen a few times. As DNA, the CDR3 is TGTGCCAGCAGCGTGCCTAGGCGGCGGGAGGGTACCGGGGAGCTGTTTTTT. Its protein is CASSVPRRREGTGELFF. The chain has TRBV7-9 and TRBJ2-2; 9 nucleotides line up with TRBD2. V was pared by 5 bases and J by 5 bases, with 12 bases of the junction left unmatched. Per the germline V gene, CDR1 is SEHNR and CDR2 is FQNEAQ (reference sequence). This CDR3 is built from 17 residues.

The genes are TRBV5-1 and TRBJ2-7; TRBD1 aligns across 7 bases. CDR1 and CDR2 from the germline V gene are SGHRS and YFSETQ. V dropped 0 bases and J dropped 5; count of bases not matched to a gene: 5. The CDR3 sequence is 14 residues long. DNA of the CDR3: TGCGCCAGCAGCTTGGGTCTCGACAGGGACGAGCAGTACTTC. It codes for CASSLGLDRDEQYF.

This clone was observed once. The chain couples TRBV10-3 to TRBJ1-2, with D perhaps TRBD1 (6 bases). Germline V lookup: CDR1 ENHRY, CDR2 SYGVKD. There are 16 residues in the CDR3. Trimming took 2 bases from V and 0 from J, leaving 13 bases between them. CDR3 amino acids: CAISERPPGANYGYTF. CDR3 DNA sequence: TGTGCCATCAGTGAGAGGCCCCCAGGGGCTAACTATGGCTACACCTTC.

This chain joins TRBV15 and TRBJ1-1, with 7 positions matching TRBD1. The CDR3 runs 17 residues. V lost 3 bases to trimming and J lost 0 bases; unmatched junction nucleotides: 10. The germline V gene has CDR1 LNHNV and CDR2 YYDKDF (reference sequence). The CDR3 DNA sequence: TGTGCCACCAGCAGGGATACCTCGGACAGGATGAACACTGAAGCTTTCTTT. Translating it yields CATSRDTSDRMNTEAFF.

The chain links TRBV6-1 to TRBJ2-1; 8 nucleotides line up with TRBD1. CDR1 and CDR2 (germline): MNHNS, SASEGT. Trimming removed 6 bases from V and 9 bases from J; junction bases left unmatched: 7. The CDR3 is 13 residues long. The CDR3 sequence is CASSLDRVFEQFF. The DNA for the CDR3 is TGTGCCAGCAGCCTGGACAGGGTATTTGAGCAGTTCTTC.

The chain is built from TRBV4-1 and TRBJ2-3, with a possible D match to TRBD2 (6 bases). CDR1 MGHRA and CDR2 YSYEKL come from the germline V gene. Trimming removed 4 bases from V and 5 bases from J, with 22 bases in between. The CDR3 runs 17 residues. This chain's CDR3 is CASSLSPLATDGDTQYF. The CDR3 DNA follows: TGCGCCAGCAGCCTAAGCCCCCTAGCGACCGACGGAGATACGCAGTATTTT.

The chain carries TRBV28 and TRBJ1-2; 9 bases are a match to TRBD1. The V gene's germline CDR1 is MDHEN and CDR2 SYDVKM. CDR3 length: 14 residues. V shed 2 bases, J shed 7 bases, and the junction held 5 bases outside the gene matches. Here the CDR3 reads CASSLLQGAGGYTF. CDR3 DNA sequence: TGTGCCAGCAGTTTACTACAGGGGGCAGGTGGCTACACCTTC.

The rearrangement joins TRBV27 to TRBJ2-1; the match to TRBD2 covers 13 bases. Trimming removed 5 bases from V and 10 bases from J; junction bases left unmatched: 5. The CDR3 sequence is 14 residues long. Germline-derived CDR1 and CDR2 are MNHEY and SMNVEV (reference sequence). This chain's CDR3 is CASSQLAGGPEQFF. The CDR3 nucleotides read TGTGCCAGCAGTCAACTAGCGGGGGGGCCGGAGCAGTTCTTC.

In DNA form, the CDR3 reads TGTGCCAGCAGCCTGGGGTCCGGGACAGGGAGGGATAATTCACCCCTCCACTTT. Translating gives CASSLGSGTGRDNSPLHF. J is TRBJ1-6 and V is TRBV27; 9 bases align to TRBD1. Trimming cost V 6 bases and J 5 bases; bases outside gene matches: 14. This CDR3 is 18 amino acids long. Germline V lookup: CDR1 MNHEY, CDR2 SMNVEV (reference sequence).

The chain employs TRBV7-7 and TRBJ2-3, with 14 bases fitting TRBD2. The germline V gene encodes CDR1 SSHAT and CDR2 FNYEAQ (reference sequence). With V trimmed by 4 bases and J by 4 bases, 10 bases remained unmatched. CDR3 length: 18 residues. CDR3 amino acids: CASSSGRTSGRFPDTQYF. The CDR3, as DNA: TGTGCCAGCAGCTCGGGGAGGACTAGCGGGAGGTTTCCAGATACGCAGTATTTT.

The gene calls are TRBV6-5 and TRBJ1-1; 7 bases agree with TRBD1. This CDR3 spans 12 amino acids. Trimming took 5 bases from V and 14 from J; bases not matched to a gene: 11. Looked up from germline, CDR1 is MNHEY and CDR2 is SVGAGI. CDR3 in DNA: TGTGCCAGCAGTCAACCTGACAGGGTCTGCTTCTTT. Translated, it gives CASSQPDRVCFF.

The V and J genes are TRBV7-9 and TRBJ2-2; 11 bases are a match to TRBD1. The CDR3 runs 15 residues. The germline V gene encodes CDR1 SEHNR and CDR2 FQNEAQ (reference sequence). V lost 4 bases, J lost 7 bases, and 5 bases stayed unmatched. The CDR3 DNA reads as TGTGCCAGCAGCTGGACAGGGGGCTATGGCGGGGAGCTGTTTTTT. This encodes CASSWTGGYGGELFF. The entire variable domain, with the rest obtained from reference TRBV7-9 and TRBJ2-2, is as follows: DTGVSQNPRHKITKRGQNVTFRCDPISEHNRLYWYRQTLGQGPEFLTYFQNEAQLEKSRLLSDRFSAERPKGSFSTLEIQRTEQGDSAMYLCASSWTGGYGGELFFGEGSRLTVL.

The DNA of the CDR3 is TGTGCCACCGCGTGGGTCCGAGAGGGATACGAGCAGTACTTC. Its translation is CATAWVREGYEQYF. The rearrangement links TRBV6-1 to TRBJ2-7; D possibly corresponds to TRBD2 (5 bases). This CDR3 region has 14 residues. The V and J ends lost 10 bases and 4 bases respectively, with 20 bases between them. Germline V gene sequence: CDR1 MNHNS, CDR2 SASEGT.

The gene calls are TRBV4-2 and TRBJ2-1, with D possibly being TRBD2 (5 bases). The CDR3 has 16 amino acids. Germline CDR1 is LGHNA and CDR2 is YNFKEQ. V lost 3 bases and J lost 0, with 12 bases in between. The CDR3 DNA follows: TGTGCCAGCAGCCATGCTACTAGGAGCTCCTACAATGAGCAGTTCTTC. Translating it yields CASSHATRSSYNEQFF.

V and J are TRBV5-1 and TRBJ2-3; TRBD2 matches 10 bases. The CDR3 has 16 residues. The V and J ends lost 4 bases and 2 bases, in that order; junction bases with no gene match: 7. The germline V gene has CDR1 SGHRS and CDR2 YFSETQ. The CDR3 DNA reads as TGCGCCAGCAGCCCTGGACTAGCGGAGTCCACAGATACGCAGTATTTT. Translation gives CASSPGLAESTDTQYF.

The CDR3 here is CASSQDSGGVRAFF. The CDR3 region has the DNA TGCGCCAGCAGCCAAGATTCGGGAGGGGTACGAGCTTTCTTT. The genes are TRBV4-1 and TRBJ1-1; the D gene is possibly TRBD1 (5 bases). The CDR3 totals 14 residues. CDR1 is MGHRA and CDR2 is YSYEKL in the germline V gene. V lost 0 bases, J lost 10 bases, and 15 bases lay in between.

This chain links TRBV9 with TRBJ2-7; D possibly corresponds to TRBD2 (5 bases). The CDR3 length is 14 residues. Trimming stripped 0 bases from V and 0 bases from J, with 7 bases between. Germline CDR1 and CDR2: SGDLS and YYNGEE. CDR3 residues: CASSVADYSYEQYF. CDR3 DNA: TGTGCCAGCAGCGTAGCCGACTACTCCTACGAGCAGTACTTC.

J is TRBJ1-3 and V is TRBV6-5; D remains ambiguous. Germline V lookup: CDR1 MNHEY, CDR2 SVGAGI. The CDR3 extends over 14 amino acids. V lost 6 bases, J lost 2 bases, and 11 bases lay in between. CDR3 nucleotide sequence: TGTGCCAGCAGCCTCCGGTCGCCTGGAAACACCATATATTTT. Encoded protein: CASSLRSPGNTIYF.

This clone was seen more than once but under ten times. The rearrangement uses TRBV19 and TRBJ2-1; TRBD2 agrees at 7 bases. V lost 7 bases to trimming and J lost 2 bases; unmatched junction nucleotides: 8. Germline CDR1 LNHDA, CDR2 SQIVND (reference sequence). The CDR3 consists of 15 residues. The CDR3 sequence is CASKGPGTTYNEQFF. As DNA, the CDR3 is TGTGCCAGTAAAGGGCCCGGGACTACCTACAATGAGCAGTTCTTC.

This chain connects TRBV7-7 to TRBJ2-2; no reliable D call. The CDR3 loop spans 16 amino acids. Trimming removed 1 base from V and 2 bases from J, with 11 bases in between. Germline V gene data show CDR1 as SSHAT and CDR2 as FNYEAQ (reference sequence). CDR3 residues: CASSLVPTRNTGELFF. Written as DNA, the CDR3 is TGTGCCAGCAGCTTAGTACCGACAAGAAACACCGGGGAGCTGTTTTTT. Supplemented by reference TRBV7-7 and TRBJ2-2, the full variable domain reads GAGVSQSPRYKVTKRGQDVTLRCDPISSHATLYWYQQALGQGPEFLTYFNYEAQPDKSGLPSDRFSAERPEGSISTLTIQRTEQRDSAMYRCASSLVPTRNTGELFFGEGSRLTVL.

The chain combines TRBV9 with TRBJ2-1, with D hard to call. Deletions cut 0 bases from V and 0 bases from J, with 19 bases between. Germline V gene data show CDR1 as SGDLS and CDR2 as YYNGEE. The CDR3 has 19 residues. The CDR3 nucleotides are TGTGCCAGCAGCGTAGGAGACTCATACACCAAGGTCTCCTACAATGAGCAGTTCTTC. It codes for CASSVGDSYTKVSYNEQFF.